A selection of T cell receptor beta chains follows, all from one sample in a study of T cells of healthy individuals. TCRdb redid the calling of the 5' RACE reads with MiXCR, one entry per CDR3 protein. In the table there are 40,000 to 65,000 distinct CDR3 sequences, about 15% of which are singletons. These receptors all stem from a human donor in good health. Each CDR3 is given with its conserved first and last residue. A D gene is named only where the DNA matches it firmly. Clone size is given for some rows only: seen once, a few or many times, or a class if the clone is expanded.

len	j_gene	abundance	v_gene	d_gene	CDR3aa	CDR3nt
15	TRBJ2-5	few	TRBV4-3	TRBD1	CASSQEDRAKETQYF	TGCGCCAGCAGCCAAGAGGACAGGGCTAAAGAGACCCAGTACTTC
14	TRBJ2-1	many	TRBV29-1	-	CSVDQGGVGNEQFF	TGCAGCGTTGATCAGGGAGGCGTGGGCAATGAGCAGTTCTTC
12	TRBJ1-1	-	TRBV29-1	-	CSAVGSNTEAFF	TGCAGCGCGGTGGGTTCCAACACTGAAGCTTTCTTT
13	TRBJ2-7	-	TRBV20-1	-	CSAPDKGAYEQYF	TGCAGTGCTCCCGATAAGGGAGCCTACGAGCAGTACTTC
14	TRBJ2-6	few	TRBV6-5	-	CASSTLGGANVLTF	TGTGCCAGCTCGACATTGGGGGGGGCCAACGTCCTGACTTTC
16	TRBJ1-5	few	TRBV7-2	TRBD1	CASSLEGGQYNQPQHF	TGTGCCAGCAGCTTAGAGGGGGGACAGTACAATCAGCCCCAGCATTTT
14	TRBJ1-1	-	TRBV20-1	-	CSVAGGTENTEAFF	TGCAGTGTCGCGGGGGGAACAGAGAACACTGAAGCTTTCTTT
13	TRBJ1-2	many	TRBV27	-	CASSFNNLGGYTF	TGTGCCAGCAGTTTTAACAACCTCGGGGGCTACACCTTC
16	TRBJ2-3	-	TRBV20-1	TRBD2	CSAREGGTSEPDTQYF	TGCAGTGCTAGAGAGGGGGGGACTAGCGAGCCAGATACGCAGTATTTT
18	TRBJ1-2	-	TRBV20-1	TRBD1	CSARVSTGQGTRNYGYTF	TGCAGTGCTAGGGTCTCGACGGGACAGGGCACTAGAAACTATGGCTACACCTTC
14	TRBJ1-2	many	TRBV19	-	CASSIIGTVYGYTF	TGTGCCAGTAGTATAATTGGGACGGTCTATGGCTACACCTTC
14	TRBJ2-3	many	TRBV10-2	TRBD2	CASRRAGGADTQYF	TGCGCCAGCCGGAGGGCGGGAGGCGCAGATACGCAGTATTTT
16	TRBJ1-3	few	TRBV18	-	CASSQTGGSSGNTIYF	TGTGCCAGCTCCCAAACAGGAGGGAGCTCTGGAAACACCATATATTTT
13	TRBJ2-2	few	TRBV2	-	CASSQGNTGELFF	TGTGCCAGCAGTCAAGGAAACACCGGGGAGCTGTTTTTT
16	TRBJ2-1	few	TRBV9	TRBD2	CASSVGGTSGNNEQFF	TGTGCCAGCAGCGTAGGGGGGACTAGCGGCAACAATGAGCAGTTCTTC
14	TRBJ2-7	few	TRBV2	TRBD1	CASTTDRGSYEQYF	TGTGCCAGCACCACTGACAGGGGGTCCTACGAGCAGTACTTC
15	TRBJ2-1	many	TRBV19	-	CATKPAGNSYNEQFF	TGTGCCACAAAGCCGGCGGGGAACTCCTACAATGAGCAGTTCTTC
12	TRBJ2-3	-	TRBV12-3/TRBV12-4	-	CASTLETGTQYF	TGTGCCAGCACCCTAGAAACCGGTACGCAGTATTTT
14	TRBJ2-3	-	TRBV5-1	TRBD2	CASSDSGGTDTQYF	TGCGCCAGCAGCGATAGCGGGGGCACAGATACGCAGTATTTT
13	TRBJ2-7	-	TRBV24-1	TRBD1	CATSDPGQGGQYF	TGTGCCACCAGTGACCCCGGACAGGGTGGGCAGTACTTC
15	TRBJ2-7	-	TRBV3-1	-	CASSLGLANSYEQYF	TGTGCCAGCAGCCTGGGGCTAGCCAATTCCTACGAGCAGTACTTC
16	TRBJ1-4	few	TRBV12-3/TRBV12-4	-	CASSLRGSSTNEKLFF	TGTGCCAGCAGTTTGCGGGGGTCCTCAACTAATGAAAAACTGTTTTTT
13	TRBJ2-3	few	TRBV2	-	CASRYTNTDTQYF	TGTGCCAGCAGATACACGAACACAGATACGCAGTATTTT
15	TRBJ2-3	many	TRBV7-8	-	CASLGRQMNSDTQYF	TGTGCCAGCTTGGGGCGACAAATGAACTCAGATACGCAGTATTTT
14	TRBJ2-7	few	TRBV7-8	TRBD1	CASSLGRGLYEQYF	TGTGCCAGCAGCTTAGGCAGGGGGCTCTACGAGCAGTACTTC
13	TRBJ1-1	few	TRBV7-6	-	CASSAGGNTEAFF	TGTGCCAGCAGCGCCGGGGGGAACACTGAAGCTTTCTTT
15	TRBJ1-3	few	TRBV5-1	-	CASSLEGTSGNTIYF	TGCGCCAGCAGCTTGGAGGGAACCTCTGGAAACACCATATATTTT
14	TRBJ2-7	few	TRBV7-2	-	CASSLRGLSYEQYF	TGTGCCAGCAGCTTAAGGGGCCTCTCCTACGAGCAGTACTTC
11	TRBJ1-6	few	TRBV9	-	CASGGPSSLHF	TGTGCCAGCGGGGGCCCCAGCTCCCTCCACTTT
15	TRBJ1-5	many	TRBV4-1	-	CASSQDLWSNQPQHF	TGCGCCAGCAGCCAAGATCTCTGGAGCAATCAGCCCCAGCATTTT
16	TRBJ2-7	few	TRBV6-2/TRBV6-3	TRBD1	CASRTEGQGAAYEQYF	TGTGCCAGCAGAACGGAGGGACAGGGGGCCGCGTACGAGCAGTACTTC
15	TRBJ1-4	many	TRBV12-5	-	CASAPRAADNEKLFF	TGTGCTAGTGCCCCAAGGGCAGCCGATAATGAAAAACTGTTTTTT